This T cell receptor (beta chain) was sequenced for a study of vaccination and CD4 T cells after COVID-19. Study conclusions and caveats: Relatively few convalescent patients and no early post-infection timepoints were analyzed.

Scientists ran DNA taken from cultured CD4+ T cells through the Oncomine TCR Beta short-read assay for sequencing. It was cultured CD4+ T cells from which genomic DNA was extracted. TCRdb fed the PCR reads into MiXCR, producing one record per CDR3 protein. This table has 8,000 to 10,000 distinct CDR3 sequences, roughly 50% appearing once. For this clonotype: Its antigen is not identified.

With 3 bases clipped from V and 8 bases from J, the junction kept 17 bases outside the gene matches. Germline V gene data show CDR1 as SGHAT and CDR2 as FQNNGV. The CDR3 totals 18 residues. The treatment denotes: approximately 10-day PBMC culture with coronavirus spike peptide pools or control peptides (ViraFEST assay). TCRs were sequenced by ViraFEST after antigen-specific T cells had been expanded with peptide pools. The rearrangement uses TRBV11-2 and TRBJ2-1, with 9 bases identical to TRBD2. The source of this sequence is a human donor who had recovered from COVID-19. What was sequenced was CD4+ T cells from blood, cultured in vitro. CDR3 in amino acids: CASSFGLFRVAGVDEQFF. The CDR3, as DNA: TGTGCCAGCAGCTTTGGTCTATTTAGAGTAGCGGGAGTTGATGAGCAGTTCTTC.